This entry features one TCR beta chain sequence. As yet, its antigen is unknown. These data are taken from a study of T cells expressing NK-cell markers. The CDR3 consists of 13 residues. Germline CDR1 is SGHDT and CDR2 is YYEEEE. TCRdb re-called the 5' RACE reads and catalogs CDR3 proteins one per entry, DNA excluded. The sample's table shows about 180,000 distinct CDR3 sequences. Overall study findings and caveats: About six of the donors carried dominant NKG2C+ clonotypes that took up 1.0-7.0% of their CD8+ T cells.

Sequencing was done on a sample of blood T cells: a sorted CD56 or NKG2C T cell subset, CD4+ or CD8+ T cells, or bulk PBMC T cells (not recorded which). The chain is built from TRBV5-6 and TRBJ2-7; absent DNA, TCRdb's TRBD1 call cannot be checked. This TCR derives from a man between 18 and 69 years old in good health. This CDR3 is CASSGGTHYEQYF.